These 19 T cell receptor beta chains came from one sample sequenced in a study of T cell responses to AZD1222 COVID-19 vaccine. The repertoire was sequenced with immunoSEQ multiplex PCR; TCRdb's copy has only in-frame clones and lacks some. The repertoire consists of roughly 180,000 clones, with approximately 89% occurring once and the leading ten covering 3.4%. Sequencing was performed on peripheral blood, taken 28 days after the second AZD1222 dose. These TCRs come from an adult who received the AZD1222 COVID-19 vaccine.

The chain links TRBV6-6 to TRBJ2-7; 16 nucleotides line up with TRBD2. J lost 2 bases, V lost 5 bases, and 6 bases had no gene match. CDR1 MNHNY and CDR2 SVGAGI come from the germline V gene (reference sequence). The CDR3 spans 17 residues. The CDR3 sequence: CASSRGLAGGLTYEQYF. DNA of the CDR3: TGTGCCAGCAGTCGGGGACTAGCGGGAGGGTTAACCTACGAGCAGTACTTC.

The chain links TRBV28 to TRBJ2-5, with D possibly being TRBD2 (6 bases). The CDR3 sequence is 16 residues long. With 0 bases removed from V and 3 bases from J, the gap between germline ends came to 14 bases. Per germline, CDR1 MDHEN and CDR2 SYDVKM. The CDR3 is CASSLWAGEEEETQYF. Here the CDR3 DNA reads TGTGCCAGCAGTTTATGGGCCGGGGAGGAGGAAGAGACCCAGTACTTC.

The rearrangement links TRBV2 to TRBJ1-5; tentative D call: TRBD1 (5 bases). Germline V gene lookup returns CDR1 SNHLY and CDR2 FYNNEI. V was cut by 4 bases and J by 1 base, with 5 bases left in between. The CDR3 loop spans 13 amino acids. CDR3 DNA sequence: TGTGCCAGCAGTGGGGACAGCAATCAGCCCCAGCATTTT. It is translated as CASSGDSNQPQHF.

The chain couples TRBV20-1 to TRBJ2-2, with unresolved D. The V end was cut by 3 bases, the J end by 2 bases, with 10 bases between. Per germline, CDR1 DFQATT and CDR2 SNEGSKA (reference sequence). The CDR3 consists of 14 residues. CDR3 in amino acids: CSASDVLNTGELFF. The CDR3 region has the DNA TGCAGTGCTAGTGACGTCCTTAACACCGGGGAGCTGTTTTTT.

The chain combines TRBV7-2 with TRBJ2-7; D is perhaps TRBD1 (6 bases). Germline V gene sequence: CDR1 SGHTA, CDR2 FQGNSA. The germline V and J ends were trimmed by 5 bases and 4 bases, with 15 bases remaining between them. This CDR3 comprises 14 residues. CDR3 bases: TGTGCCAGCAGCCACGACAGGAACTTTTACGAGCAGTACTTC. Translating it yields CASSHDRNFYEQYF.

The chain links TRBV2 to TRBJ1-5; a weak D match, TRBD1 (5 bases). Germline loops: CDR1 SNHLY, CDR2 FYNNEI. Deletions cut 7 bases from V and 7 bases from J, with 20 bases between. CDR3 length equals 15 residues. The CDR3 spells CASTPRRGGMQPQHF. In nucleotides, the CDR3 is TGTGCCAGCACCCCCCGTCGGGGGGGTATGCAGCCCCAGCATTTT.

The CDR3 sequence: CASRGQGPGGTDTQYF. Written as DNA, the CDR3 is TGTGCCAGCCGCGGCCAGGGGCCCGGGGGCACAGATACGCAGTATTTT. The rearrangement uses TRBV7-2 and TRBJ2-3; tentatively, D is TRBD1 (6 bases). CDR3 length: 16 amino acids. Looked up from germline, CDR1 is SGHTA and CDR2 is FQGNSA. Trimming removed 8 bases from V and 1 base from J, with 19 bases in between.

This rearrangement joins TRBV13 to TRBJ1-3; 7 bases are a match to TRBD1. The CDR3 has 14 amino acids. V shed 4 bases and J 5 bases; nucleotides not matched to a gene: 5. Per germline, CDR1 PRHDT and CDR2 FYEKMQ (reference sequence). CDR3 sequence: CASSYWDSRNTIYF. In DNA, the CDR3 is TGTGCCAGCAGCTACTGGGACAGCAGAAACACCATATATTTT.

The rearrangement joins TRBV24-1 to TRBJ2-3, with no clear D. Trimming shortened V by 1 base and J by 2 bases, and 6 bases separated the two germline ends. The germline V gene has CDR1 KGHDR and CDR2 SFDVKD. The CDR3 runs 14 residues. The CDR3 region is CATSDLDFTDTQYF. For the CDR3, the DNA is TGTGCCACCAGTGATTTAGACTTCACAGATACGCAGTATTTT.

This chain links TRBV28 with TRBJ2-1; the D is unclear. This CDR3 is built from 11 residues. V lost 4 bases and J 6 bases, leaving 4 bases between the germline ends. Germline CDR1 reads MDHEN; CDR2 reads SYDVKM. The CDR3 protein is CASSYTNEQFF. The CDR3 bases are TGTGCCAGCAGTTATACCAATGAGCAGTTCTTC. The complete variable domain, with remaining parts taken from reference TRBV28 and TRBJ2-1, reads DVKVTQSSRYLVKRTGEKVFLECVQDMDHENMFWYRQDPGLGLRLIYFSYDVKMKEKGDIPEGYSVSREKKERFSLILESASTNQTSMYLCASSYTNEQFFGPGTRLTVL.

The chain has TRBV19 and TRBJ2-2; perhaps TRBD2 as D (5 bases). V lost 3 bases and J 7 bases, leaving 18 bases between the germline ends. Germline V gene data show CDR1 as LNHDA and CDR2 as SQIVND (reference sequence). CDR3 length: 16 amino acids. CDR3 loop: CASSIKASSFGGELFF. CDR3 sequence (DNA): TGTGCCAGTAGTATTAAGGCTAGCTCCTTTGGCGGGGAGCTGTTTTTT.

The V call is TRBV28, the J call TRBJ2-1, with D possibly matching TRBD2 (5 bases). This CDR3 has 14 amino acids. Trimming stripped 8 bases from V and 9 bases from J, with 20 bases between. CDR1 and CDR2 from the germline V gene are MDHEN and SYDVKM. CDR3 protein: CASDTRVRLGEQFF. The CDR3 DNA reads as TGTGCCAGCGATACGCGGGTGAGGCTCGGTGAGCAGTTCTTC. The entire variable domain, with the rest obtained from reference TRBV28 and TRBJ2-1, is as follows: DVKVTQSSRYLVKRTGEKVFLECVQDMDHENMFWYRQDPGLGLRLIYFSYDVKMKEKGDIPEGYSVSREKKERFSLILESASTNQTSMYLCASDTRVRLGEQFFGPGTRLTVL.

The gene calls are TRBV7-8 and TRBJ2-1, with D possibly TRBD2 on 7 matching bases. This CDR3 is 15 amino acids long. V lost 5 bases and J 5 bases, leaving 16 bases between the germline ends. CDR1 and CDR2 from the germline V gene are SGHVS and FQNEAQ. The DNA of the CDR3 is TGTGCCAGCAGCCCGCCCAGGGAGGGGGACAATGAGCAGTTCTTC. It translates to CASSPPREGDNEQFF.

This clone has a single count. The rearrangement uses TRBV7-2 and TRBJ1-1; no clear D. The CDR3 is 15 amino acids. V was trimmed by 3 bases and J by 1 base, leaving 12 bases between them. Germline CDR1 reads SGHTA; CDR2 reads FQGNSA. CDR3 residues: CASSLGGISNTEAFF. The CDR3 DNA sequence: TGTGCCAGCAGCTTGGGAGGGATATCGAACACTGAAGCTTTCTTT.

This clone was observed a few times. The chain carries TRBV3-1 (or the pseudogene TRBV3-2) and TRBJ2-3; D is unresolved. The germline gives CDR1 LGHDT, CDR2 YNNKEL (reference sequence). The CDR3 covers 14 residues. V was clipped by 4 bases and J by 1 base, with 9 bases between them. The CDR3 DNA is TGTGCCAGCAGCCGACACCTTCGCACAGATACGCAGTATTTT. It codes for CASSRHLRTDTQYF.

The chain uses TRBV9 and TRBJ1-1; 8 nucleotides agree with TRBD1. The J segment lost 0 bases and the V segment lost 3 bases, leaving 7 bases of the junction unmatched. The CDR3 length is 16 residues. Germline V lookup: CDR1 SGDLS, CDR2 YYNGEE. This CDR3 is CASSGTGLTVNTEAFF. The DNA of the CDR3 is TGTGCCAGCAGCGGGACAGGGCTGACAGTGAACACTGAAGCTTTCTTT.

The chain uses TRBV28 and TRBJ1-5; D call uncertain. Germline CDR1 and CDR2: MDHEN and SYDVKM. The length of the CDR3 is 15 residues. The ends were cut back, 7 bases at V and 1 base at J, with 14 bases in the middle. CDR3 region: CASTMYRGSNQPQHF. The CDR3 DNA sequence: TGTGCCAGCACCATGTACCGAGGAAGCAATCAGCCCCAGCATTTT.

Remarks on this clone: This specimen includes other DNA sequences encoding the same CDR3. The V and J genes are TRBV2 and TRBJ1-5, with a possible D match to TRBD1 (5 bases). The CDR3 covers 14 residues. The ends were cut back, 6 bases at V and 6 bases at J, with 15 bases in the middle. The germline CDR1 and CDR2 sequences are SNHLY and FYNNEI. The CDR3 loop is CASSGTGLGQPQHF. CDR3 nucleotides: TGTGCCAGCAGCGGGACCGGCTTGGGTCAGCCCCAGCATTTT.

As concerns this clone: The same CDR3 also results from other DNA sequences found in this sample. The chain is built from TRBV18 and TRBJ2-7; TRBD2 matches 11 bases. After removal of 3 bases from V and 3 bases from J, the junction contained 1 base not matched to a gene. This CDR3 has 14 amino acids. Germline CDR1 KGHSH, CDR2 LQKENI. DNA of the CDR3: TGTGCCAGCTCACCGGGGACTAGCGGCTACGAGCAGTACTTC. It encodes CASSPGTSGYEQYF. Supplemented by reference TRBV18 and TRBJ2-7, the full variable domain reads NAGVMQNPRHLVRRRGQEARLRCSPMKGHSHVYWYRQLPEEGLKFMVYLQKENIIDESGMPKERFSAEFPKEGPSILRIQQVVRGDSAAYFCASSPGTSGYEQYFGPGTRLTVT.